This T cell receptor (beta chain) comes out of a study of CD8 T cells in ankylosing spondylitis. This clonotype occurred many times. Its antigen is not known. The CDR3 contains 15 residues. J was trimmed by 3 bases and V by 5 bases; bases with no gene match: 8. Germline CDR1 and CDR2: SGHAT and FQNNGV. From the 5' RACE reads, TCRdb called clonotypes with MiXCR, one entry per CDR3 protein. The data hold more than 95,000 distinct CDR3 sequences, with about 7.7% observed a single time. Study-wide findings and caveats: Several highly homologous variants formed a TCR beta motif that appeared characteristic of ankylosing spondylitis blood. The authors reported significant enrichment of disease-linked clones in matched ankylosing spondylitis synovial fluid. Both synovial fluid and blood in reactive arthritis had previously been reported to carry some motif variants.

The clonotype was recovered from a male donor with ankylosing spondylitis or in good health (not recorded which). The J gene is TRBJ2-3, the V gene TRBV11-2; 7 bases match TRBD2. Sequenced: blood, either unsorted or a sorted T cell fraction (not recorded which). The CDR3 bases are TGTGCCAGCAGCATTAGGCCGGGGGGTACAGATACGCAGTATTTT. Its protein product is CASSIRPGGTDTQYF.